A selection of T cell receptor beta chains follows, all from one sample in a study of shared clonotypes between healthy human individuals. Only in-frame clones appear in the TCRdb table, and some are missing; sequencing was by immunoSEQ multiplex PCR. The table shows fewer than 800,000 clones, with about 91% occurring only once. Sequenced input: naive CD8+ T cells sorted from blood. The receptors shown here come from a man younger than 40 in good health. The CDR3 runs from the conserved cysteine through the conserved F or W. Each record gives: V gene, D gene, clone size, J gene, CDR3 DNA, CDR3 protein. D genes are given only for firm matches. Clone size is given for some rows only: seen once, a few or many times, or a class if the clone is expanded.

v_call: TRBV29-1
d_call: -
clone_size: -
j_call: TRBJ2-7
cdr3_nt: TGCAGCGTTGAAGAGTGGGGGGCGCGGGAGCAGTACTTC
cdr3_aa: CSVEEWGAREQYF

v_call: TRBV28
d_call: TRBD1
clone_size: -
j_call: TRBJ2-3
cdr3_nt: TGTGCCAGCAGTTTATGGAGGACAGGGCGTTTGGCAGATACGCAGTATTTT
cdr3_aa: CASSLWRTGRLADTQYF

v_call: TRBV27
d_call: -
clone_size: -
j_call: TRBJ1-1
cdr3_nt: TGTGCCAGCAGCGGCACTCTTACTGAAGCTTTCTTT
cdr3_aa: CASSGTLTEAFF

v_call: TRBV27
d_call: -
clone_size: -
j_call: TRBJ2-7
cdr3_nt: TGTGCCAGCACTTCGGGGTCCTACGAGCAGTACTTC
cdr3_aa: CASTSGSYEQYF

v_call: TRBV5-6
d_call: -
clone_size: few
j_call: TRBJ1-2
cdr3_nt: TGTGCCAGCAGCTTGGGCCACCCAGTGTATGGCTACACCTTC
cdr3_aa: CASSLGHPVYGYTF

v_call: TRBV11-2
d_call: TRBD1
clone_size: -
j_call: TRBJ1-2
cdr3_nt: TGTGCCAGCAGCCCTTGGGAGGGGGCGGTTGGCTACACCTTC
cdr3_aa: CASSPWEGAVGYTF

v_call: TRBV7-9
d_call: -
clone_size: -
j_call: TRBJ1-3
cdr3_nt: TGTGCCAGCAGCCGTACCCAGCGGGTTTGGTCTGGAAACACCATATATTTT
cdr3_aa: CASSRTQRVWSGNTIYF

v_call: TRBV27
d_call: TRBD1
clone_size: -
j_call: TRBJ2-7
cdr3_nt: TGTGCCAGCAGTTCGAATACAGGGGGATGGGGAAACGAGCAGTACTTC
cdr3_aa: CASSSNTGGWGNEQYF

v_call: TRBV5-1
d_call: -
clone_size: -
j_call: TRBJ1-1
cdr3_nt: TGCGCCAGCAGCCGATCTGGCTTGAACACTGAAGCTTTCTTT
cdr3_aa: CASSRSGLNTEAFF

v_call: TRBV10-3
d_call: -
clone_size: -
j_call: TRBJ2-7
cdr3_nt: TGTGCCGCAGTTAACAGTTCTTCCTCCTACGAGCAGTACTTC
cdr3_aa: CAAVNSSSSYEQYF

v_call: TRBV7-9
d_call: TRBD2
clone_size: -
j_call: TRBJ2-1
cdr3_nt: TGTGCCAGCAGCTCGGGACTATACAATGAGCAGTTCTTC
cdr3_aa: CASSSGLYNEQFF

v_call: TRBV11-3
d_call: TRBD2
clone_size: -
j_call: TRBJ2-7
cdr3_nt: TGTGCCAGCAGCTTCGGGACTAGCCAGTTTGGGGAGCAGTACTTC
cdr3_aa: CASSFGTSQFGEQYF

v_call: TRBV7-9
d_call: -
clone_size: once
j_call: TRBJ2-1
cdr3_nt: TGTGCCGGAAGCCCCCGGTCGGGGCTCGACAATGAGCAGTTCTTC
cdr3_aa: CAGSPRSGLDNEQFF

v_call: TRBV21-1
d_call: -
clone_size: -
j_call: TRBJ2-1
cdr3_nt: TGTGCCAGCGAGGAAGGGGCAAAGCAGTTCTTC
cdr3_aa: CASEEGAKQFF

v_call: TRBV19
d_call: TRBD1
clone_size: -
j_call: TRBJ2-5
cdr3_nt: TGTGCCAGTAACCCGGGACAGGAGAAGAAGACCCAGTACTTC
cdr3_aa: CASNPGQEKKTQYF

v_call: TRBV28
d_call: TRBD1
clone_size: -
j_call: TRBJ1-2
cdr3_nt: TGTGCCAGCAGTTTCCCAAGACAGGGATGGGGCTACACCTTC
cdr3_aa: CASSFPRQGWGYTF

v_call: TRBV7-2
d_call: TRBD1
clone_size: once
j_call: TRBJ1-1
cdr3_nt: TGTGCCAGCAGCCCTGGACAGGGGATGGCTTTCTTT
cdr3_aa: CASSPGQGMAFF

v_call: TRBV7-9
d_call: TRBD1
clone_size: -
j_call: TRBJ2-7
cdr3_nt: TGTGCCAGCAGCTCCCCGGGACAGGGTCTGCACGAGCAGTACTTC
cdr3_aa: CASSSPGQGLHEQYF

v_call: TRBV6-1
d_call: -
clone_size: -
j_call: TRBJ1-2
cdr3_nt: TGTGCCAGCAGAGGTCTGGGGCTCTATGGCTACACCTTC
cdr3_aa: CASRGLGLYGYTF

v_call: TRBV29-1
d_call: TRBD1
clone_size: -
j_call: TRBJ2-1
cdr3_nt: TGCAGCGTTGAAGATCGAGGGGGCGCTGCCTACAATGAGCAGTTCTTC
cdr3_aa: CSVEDRGGAAYNEQFF

v_call: TRBV9
d_call: TRBD1
clone_size: -
j_call: TRBJ2-7
cdr3_nt: TGTGCCAGCAGCGTAGGAGCGACAGGGGGGTCGTACGAGCAGTACTTC
cdr3_aa: CASSVGATGGSYEQYF

v_call: TRBV27
d_call: TRBD1
clone_size: -
j_call: TRBJ1-1
cdr3_nt: TGTGCCAGCGGACAGGGCTCTATCCCTGTTGTAGTAGCTTTCTTT
cdr3_aa: CASGQGSIPVVVAFF